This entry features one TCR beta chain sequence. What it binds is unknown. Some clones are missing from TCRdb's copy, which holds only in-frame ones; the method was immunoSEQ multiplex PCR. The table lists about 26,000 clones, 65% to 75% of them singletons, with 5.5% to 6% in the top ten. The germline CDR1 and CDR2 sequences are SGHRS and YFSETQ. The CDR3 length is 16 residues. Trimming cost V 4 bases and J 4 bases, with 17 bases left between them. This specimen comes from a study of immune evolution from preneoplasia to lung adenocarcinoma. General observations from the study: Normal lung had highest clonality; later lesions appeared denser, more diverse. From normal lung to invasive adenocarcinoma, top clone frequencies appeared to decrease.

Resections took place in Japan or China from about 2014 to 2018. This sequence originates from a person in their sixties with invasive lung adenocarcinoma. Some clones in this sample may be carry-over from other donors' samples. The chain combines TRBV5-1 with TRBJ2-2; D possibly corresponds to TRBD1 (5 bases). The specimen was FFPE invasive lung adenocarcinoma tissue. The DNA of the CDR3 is TGCGCCAGCAGCCCCCAGGCCCAGGGTAGCACCGGGGAGCTGTTTTTT. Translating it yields CASSPQAQGSTGELFF.